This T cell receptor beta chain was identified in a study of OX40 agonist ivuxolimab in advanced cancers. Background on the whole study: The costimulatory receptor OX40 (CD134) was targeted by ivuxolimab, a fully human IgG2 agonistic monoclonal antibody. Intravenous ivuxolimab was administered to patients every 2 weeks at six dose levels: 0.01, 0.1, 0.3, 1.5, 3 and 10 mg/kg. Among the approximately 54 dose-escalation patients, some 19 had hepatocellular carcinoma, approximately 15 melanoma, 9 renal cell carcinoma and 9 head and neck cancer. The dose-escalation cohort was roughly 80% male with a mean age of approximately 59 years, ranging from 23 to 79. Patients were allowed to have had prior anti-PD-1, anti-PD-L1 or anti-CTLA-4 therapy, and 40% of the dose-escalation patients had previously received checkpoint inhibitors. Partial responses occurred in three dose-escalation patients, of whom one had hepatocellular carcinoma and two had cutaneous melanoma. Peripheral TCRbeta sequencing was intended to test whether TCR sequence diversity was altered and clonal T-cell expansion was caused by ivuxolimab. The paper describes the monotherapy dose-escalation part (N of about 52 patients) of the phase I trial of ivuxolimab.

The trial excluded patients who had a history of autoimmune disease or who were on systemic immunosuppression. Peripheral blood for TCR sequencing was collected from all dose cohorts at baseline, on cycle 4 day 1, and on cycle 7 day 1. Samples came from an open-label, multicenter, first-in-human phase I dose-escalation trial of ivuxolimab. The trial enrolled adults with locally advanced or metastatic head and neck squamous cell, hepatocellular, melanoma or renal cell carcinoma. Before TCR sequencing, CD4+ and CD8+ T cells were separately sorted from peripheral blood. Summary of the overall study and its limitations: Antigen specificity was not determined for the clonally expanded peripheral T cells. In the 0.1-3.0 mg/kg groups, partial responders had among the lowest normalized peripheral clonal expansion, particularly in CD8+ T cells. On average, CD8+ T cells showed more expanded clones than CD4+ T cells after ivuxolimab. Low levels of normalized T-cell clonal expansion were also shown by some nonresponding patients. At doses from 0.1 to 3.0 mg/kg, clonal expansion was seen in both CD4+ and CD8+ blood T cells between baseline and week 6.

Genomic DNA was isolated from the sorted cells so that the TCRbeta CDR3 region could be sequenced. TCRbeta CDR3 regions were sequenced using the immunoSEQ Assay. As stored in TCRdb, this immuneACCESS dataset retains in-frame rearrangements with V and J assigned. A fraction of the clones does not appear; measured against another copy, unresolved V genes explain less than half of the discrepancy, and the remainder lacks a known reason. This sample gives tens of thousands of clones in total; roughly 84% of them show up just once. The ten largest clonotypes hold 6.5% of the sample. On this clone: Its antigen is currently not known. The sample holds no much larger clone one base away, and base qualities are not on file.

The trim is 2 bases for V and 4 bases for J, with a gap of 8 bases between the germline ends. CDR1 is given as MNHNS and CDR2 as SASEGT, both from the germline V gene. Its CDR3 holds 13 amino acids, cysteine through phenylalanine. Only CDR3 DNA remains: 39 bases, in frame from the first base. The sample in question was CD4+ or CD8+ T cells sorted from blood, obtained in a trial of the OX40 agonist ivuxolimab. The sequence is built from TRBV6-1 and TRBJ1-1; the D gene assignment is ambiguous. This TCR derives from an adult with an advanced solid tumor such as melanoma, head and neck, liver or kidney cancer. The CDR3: CASSENRGTEAFF. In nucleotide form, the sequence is TGTGCCAGCAGTGAAAACCGGGGCACTGAAGCTTTCTTT.